Each of the 10 T cell receptor beta chains below was sequenced from the same sample in a study of CD8 T cells in ankylosing spondylitis. TCRdb ran MiXCR on the 5' RACE reads and lists one entry per CDR3 protein. This table holds about 240,000 distinct CDR3 sequences, about 9.1% found once. The source material was blood, either unsorted or a sorted T cell fraction (not recorded which). These receptors were collected from a male donor with ankylosing spondylitis or in good health (not recorded which).

This clonotype was seen ten or more times. The chain uses TRBV27 and TRBJ1-2, with D possibly TRBD1 on 6 matching bases. There are 16 residues in the CDR3. Trimming left V 0 bases short and J 0 bases short, with 11 bases between. Germline V gene data show CDR1 as MNHEY and CDR2 as SMNVEV (reference sequence). The CDR3 loop reads CASSLSMDSPNYGYTF. Written as DNA, the CDR3 is TGTGCCAGCAGTTTATCAATGGACAGCCCTAACTATGGCTACACCTTC.

This clonotype was seen a few times. This chain uses TRBV18 with TRBJ2-7, with D possibly TRBD2 on 6 matching bases. The CDR3 has 14 residues. Germline V gene sequence: CDR1 KGHSH, CDR2 LQKENI. V shed 2 bases and J shed 7 bases, with 15 bases lying between them. The CDR3 region is CASSPREAGREQYF. CDR3 nucleotides: TGTGCCAGCTCACCAAGGGAAGCGGGTCGGGAGCAGTACTTC.

This clonotype was observed at least ten times. The chain is built from TRBV20-1 and TRBJ2-7; 10 nucleotides align to TRBD1. The J segment lost 3 bases and the V segment lost 1 base, leaving 3 bases of the junction unmatched. This CDR3 has 14 residues. Germline V gives CDR1 DFQATT, CDR2 SNEGSKA (reference sequence). The chain's CDR3 is CSARADRGLYEQYF. CDR3 bases: TGCAGTGCTAGAGCCGACAGGGGGCTCTACGAGCAGTACTTC.

This clonotype was counted between two and nine times. The rearrangement uses TRBV12-3 or TRBV12-4 and TRBJ1-1, with TRBD1 matching over 7 bases. V lost 6 bases, J lost 5 bases, and 9 bases stayed unmatched. The CDR3 has 14 amino acids. The CDR3 is CASSLDLRGTEAFF. The CDR3 DNA follows: TGTGCCAGCAGCCTGGACCTCAGGGGGACTGAAGCTTTCTTT.

This clonotype showed up many times. The gene calls are TRBV19 and TRBJ1-5; D not resolved. The V and J ends lost 5 bases and 0 bases respectively, with 8 bases between them. CDR3 size: 14 residues. The germline gives CDR1 LNHDA, CDR2 SQIVND (reference sequence). DNA of the CDR3: TGTGCCAGTAGTCCCGGAAATAGCAATCAGCCCCAGCATTTT. It translates to CASSPGNSNQPQHF.

This chain connects TRBV27 to TRBJ2-3, with 15 bases identical to TRBD2. There are 16 residues in the CDR3. V was clipped by 4 bases and J by 5 bases; unmatched bases: 4. Looked up from germline, CDR1 is MNHEY and CDR2 is SMNVEV (reference sequence). CDR3 DNA: TGTGCCAGCAGTTCCGGGACTAGCGGGGGGAGAGATACGCAGTATTTT. Amino acid sequence: CASSSGTSGGRDTQYF.

This clonotype was observed many times. This chain uses TRBV9 with TRBJ1-1; TRBD1 is a possible D gene (5 bases). Trimming stripped 0 bases from V and 3 bases from J, with 12 bases between. The CDR3 consists of 15 residues. Germline loops: CDR1 SGDLS, CDR2 YYNGEE. CDR3 in DNA: TGTGCCAGCAGCGTAGGAGAGGGGTTGGACACTGAAGCTTTCTTT. It encodes CASSVGEGLDTEAFF. Together with reference TRBV9 and TRBJ1-1, the CDR3 gives the full variable domain: DSGVTQTPKHLITATGQRVTLRCSPRSGDLSVYWYQQSLDQGLQFLIQYYNGEERAKGNILERFSAQQFPDLHSELNLSSLELGDSALYFCASSVGEGLDTEAFFGQGTRLTVV.

The chain employs TRBV5-5 and TRBJ2-7, with no clear D. Germline CDR1 is SGHKS and CDR2 is YYEKEE (reference sequence). The CDR3 has 14 amino acids. Trimming stripped 1 base from V and 5 bases from J, with 13 bases between. CDR3 in amino acids: CASSLRQTPDEQYF. The CDR3 coding sequence is TGTGCCAGCAGCTTGAGGCAGACGCCTGACGAGCAGTACTTC.

This clonotype was observed at least ten times. The chain links TRBV12-3 or TRBV12-4 to TRBJ2-1; the match to TRBD1 covers 7 bases. The CDR3 is 14 residues long. The J segment lost 6 bases and the V segment lost 1 base, leaving 3 bases of the junction unmatched. CDR3 residues: CASSLGGGSNEQFF. In DNA form, the CDR3 reads TGTGCCAGCAGTTTAGGAGGGGGCAGCAATGAGCAGTTCTTC.

This clonotype was picked up many times. CDR3 loop: CSVSAGGLGEQFF. As DNA, the CDR3 is TGCAGCGTTTCAGCAGGGGGGCTTGGTGAGCAGTTCTTC. The genes are TRBV29-1 and TRBJ2-1; a possible D gene is TRBD1 (7 bases). Trimming removed 5 bases from V and 9 bases from J, with 17 bases in between. Looked up from germline, CDR1 is SQVTM and CDR2 is ANQGSEA. The CDR3 covers 13 residues.